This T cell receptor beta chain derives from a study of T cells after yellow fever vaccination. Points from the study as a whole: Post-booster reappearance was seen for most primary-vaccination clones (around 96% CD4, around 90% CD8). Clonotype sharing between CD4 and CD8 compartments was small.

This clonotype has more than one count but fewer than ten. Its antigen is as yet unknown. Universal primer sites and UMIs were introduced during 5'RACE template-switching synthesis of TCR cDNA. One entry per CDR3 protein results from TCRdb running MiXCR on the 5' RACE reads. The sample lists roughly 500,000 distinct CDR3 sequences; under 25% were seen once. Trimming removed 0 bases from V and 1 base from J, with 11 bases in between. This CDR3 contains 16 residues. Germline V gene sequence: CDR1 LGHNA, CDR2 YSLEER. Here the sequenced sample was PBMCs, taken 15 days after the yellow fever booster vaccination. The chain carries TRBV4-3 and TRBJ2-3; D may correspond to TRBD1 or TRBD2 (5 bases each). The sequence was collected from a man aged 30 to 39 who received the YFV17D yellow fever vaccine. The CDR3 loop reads CASSQDLGVGTDTQYF. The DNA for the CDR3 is TGCGCCAGCAGCCAAGATTTGGGGGTGGGCACAGATACGCAGTATTTT.